This TCR beta chain comes out of a study of T-cell memory formation after mild COVID-19. TCRdb called the 5' RACE reads again in MiXCR, with one record for every CDR3 protein. Found here are around 530,000 distinct CDR3 sequences, less than 25% of them singletons; the top ten hold 7.5% to 9.5%. The receptor was derived from an adult woman who had mild COVID-19 (a few samples of this study predate the infection). Cell type and time point are not known. Sequenced sample: PBMCs or a T cell subset sorted from them (not recorded which).

DNA of the CDR3: TGTGCCAGCAGGCCTGCGACTAGCGGGAGGAATGAGCAGTTCTTC. Encoded protein: CASRPATSGRNEQFF. J is TRBJ2-1 and V is TRBV12-3 or TRBV12-4, with TRBD2 matching over 13 bases. V lost 6 bases and J lost 7; bases outside the gene matches: 6. CDR3 length equals 15 residues.